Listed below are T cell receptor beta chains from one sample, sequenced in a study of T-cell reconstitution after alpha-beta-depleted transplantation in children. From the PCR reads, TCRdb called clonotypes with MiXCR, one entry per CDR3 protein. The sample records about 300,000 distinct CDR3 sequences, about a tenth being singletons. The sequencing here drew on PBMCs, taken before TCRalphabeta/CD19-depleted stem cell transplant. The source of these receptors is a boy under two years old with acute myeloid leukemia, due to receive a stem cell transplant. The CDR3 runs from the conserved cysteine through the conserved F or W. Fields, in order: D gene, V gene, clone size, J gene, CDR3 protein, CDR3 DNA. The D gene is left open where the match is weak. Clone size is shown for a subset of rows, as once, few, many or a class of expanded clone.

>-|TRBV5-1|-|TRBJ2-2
CASSRTGQGTGELFF
TGCGCCAGCAGCCGAACGGGGCAGGGCACCGGGGAGCTGTTTTTT
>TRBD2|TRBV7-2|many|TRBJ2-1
CASSLEGLAGGNEQFF
TGTGCCAGCAGCTTAGAGGGACTAGCGGGAGGAAATGAGCAGTTCTTC
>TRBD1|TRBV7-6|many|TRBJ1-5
CASSPLGQGNQPQHF
TGTGCCAGCAGCCCGCTAGGACAGGGGAATCAGCCCCAGCATTTT
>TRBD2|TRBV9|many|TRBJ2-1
CASSSGVGLAGNNEQFF
TGTGCCAGCAGCTCAGGGGTCGGGCTAGCGGGAAACAATGAGCAGTTCTTC
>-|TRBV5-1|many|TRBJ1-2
CASSLERGNNYGYTF
TGCGCCAGCAGCTTGGAGCGGGGGAATAACTATGGCTACACCTTC
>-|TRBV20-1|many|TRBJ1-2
CSARRAWGNYGYTF
TGCAGTGCTAGAAGGGCATGGGGAAACTATGGCTACACCTTC
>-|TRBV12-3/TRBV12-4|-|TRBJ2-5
CASSFYAGRKETQYF
TGTGCCAGCAGTTTTTACGCAGGGCGGAAAGAGACCCAGTACTTC
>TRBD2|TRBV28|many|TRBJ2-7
CASSHRLAPTYEQYF
TGTGCCAGCAGTCATCGACTAGCGCCGACCTACGAGCAGTACTTC
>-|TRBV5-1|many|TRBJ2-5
CASSSRDFEETQYF
TGCGCCAGCAGCTCTCGAGACTTTGAAGAGACCCAGTACTTC
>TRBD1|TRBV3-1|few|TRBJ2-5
CASSLMTGDETQYF
TGTGCCAGCAGCCTCATGACAGGGGATGAGACCCAGTACTTC
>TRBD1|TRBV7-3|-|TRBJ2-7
CASSLTPTGAYEQYF
TGTGCCAGCAGCTTAACGCCGACAGGGGCCTACGAGCAGTACTTC
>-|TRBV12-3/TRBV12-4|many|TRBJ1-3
CASSPGAFINSGNTIYF
TGTGCCAGCAGTCCAGGGGCTTTCATCAACTCTGGAAACACCATATATTTT
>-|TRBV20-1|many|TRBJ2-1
CSARAGGAYNEQFF
TGCAGTGCTAGGGCGGGTGGTGCCTACAATGAGCAGTTCTTC
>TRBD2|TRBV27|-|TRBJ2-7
CASSLSGLAVPPYEQYF
TGTGCCAGCAGTTTATCCGGACTAGCGGTCCCTCCCTACGAGCAGTACTTC
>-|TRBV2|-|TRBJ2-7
CASSEAPRYEQYF
TGTGCCAGCAGTGAAGCGCCTCGGTACGAGCAGTACTTC
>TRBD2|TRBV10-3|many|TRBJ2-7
CAISEARAGGSYEQYF
TGTGCCATCAGTGAGGCCCGGGCGGGAGGCTCCTACGAGCAGTACTTC
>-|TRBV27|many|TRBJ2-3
CASSFAGTVGDTQYF
TGTGCCAGCAGTTTCGCAGGGACGGTGGGAGATACGCAGTATTTT
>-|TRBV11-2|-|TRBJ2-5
CASSLEPGRIKETQYF
TGTGCCAGCAGCTTAGAACCGGGGCGAATAAAAGAGACCCAGTACTTC
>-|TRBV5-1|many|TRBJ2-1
CASSLVGTGGQWQFF
TGCGCCAGCAGCTTGGTCGGTACGGGGGGCCAGTGGCAGTTCTTC